This T cell receptor (beta chain) was retrieved from a study of cytomegalovirus exposure and HLA in healthy donors. Each donor was healthy, and each was a bone marrow donor. Germline V gives CDR1 LNHDA, CDR2 SQIVND (reference sequence). CDR3 size: 15 residues. V lost 7 bases and J lost 4; bases outside the gene matches: 4. The PCR had 60 Vbeta and 13 Jbeta primers. TCRdb keeps only in-frame clones here, not all; method: immunoSEQ multiplex PCR. Of about 160,000 clones listed, around 76% are singletons. General observations from the study: Researchers catalogued 164 TCR beta chains as cytomegalovirus-associated. TCR beta V- and J-gene trimming was later associated with a missense DCLRE1C variant.

Comments on this clone: Its antigen is as yet unknown.

The V call is TRBV19, the J call TRBJ2-2; 12 nucleotides align to TRBD2. This sequence was found in a man aged 60 to 75 in good health and CMV-seronegative. Sequencing was carried out using PBMCs. In nucleotides, the CDR3 is TGTGCCAGTACCCAACTAGCGGGGGGCACCGGGGAGCTGTTTTTT. It specifies CASTQLAGGTGELFF.